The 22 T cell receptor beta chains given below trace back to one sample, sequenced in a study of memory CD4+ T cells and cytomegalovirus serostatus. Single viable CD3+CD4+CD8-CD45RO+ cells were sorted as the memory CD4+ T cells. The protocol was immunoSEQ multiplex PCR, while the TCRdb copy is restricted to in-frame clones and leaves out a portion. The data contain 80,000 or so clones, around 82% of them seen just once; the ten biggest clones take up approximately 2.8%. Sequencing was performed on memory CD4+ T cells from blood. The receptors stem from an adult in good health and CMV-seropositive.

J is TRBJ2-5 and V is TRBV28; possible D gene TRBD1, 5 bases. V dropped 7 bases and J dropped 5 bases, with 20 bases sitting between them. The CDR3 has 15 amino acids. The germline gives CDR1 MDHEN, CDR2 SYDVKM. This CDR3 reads CASTPGSVSSETQYF. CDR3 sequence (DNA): TGTGCCAGCACCCCAGGGTCGGTGTCGTCGGAGACCCAGTACTTC.

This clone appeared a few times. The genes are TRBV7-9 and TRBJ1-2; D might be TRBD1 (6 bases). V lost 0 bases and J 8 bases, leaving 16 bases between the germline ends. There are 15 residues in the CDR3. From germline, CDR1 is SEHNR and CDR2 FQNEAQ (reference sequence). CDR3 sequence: CASSLAERGGSGYTF. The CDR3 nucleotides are TGTGCCAGCAGCTTAGCTGAAAGGGGGGGATCCGGCTACACCTTC.

CDR3 residues: CASSRGLADEQFF. As DNA, the CDR3 is TGTGCCAGCAGCCGCGGACTAGCCGATGAGCAGTTCTTC. V and J are TRBV7-8 and TRBJ2-1; 8 bases agree with TRBD2. From germline, CDR1 is SGHVS and CDR2 FQNEAQ. V lost 5 bases, J lost 8 bases, and 5 bases stayed unmatched. The CDR3 is 13 amino acids.

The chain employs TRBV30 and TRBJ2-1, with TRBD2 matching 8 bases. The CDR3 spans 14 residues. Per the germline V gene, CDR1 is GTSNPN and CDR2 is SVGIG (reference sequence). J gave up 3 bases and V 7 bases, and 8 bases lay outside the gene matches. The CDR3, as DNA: TGTGCCTTCCCAACTAGCGGAGACTACAATGAGCAGTTCTTC. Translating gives CAFPTSGDYNEQFF.

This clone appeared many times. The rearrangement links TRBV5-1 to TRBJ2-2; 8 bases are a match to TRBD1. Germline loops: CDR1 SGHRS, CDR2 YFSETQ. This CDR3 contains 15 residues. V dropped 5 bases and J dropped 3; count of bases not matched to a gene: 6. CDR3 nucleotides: TGCGCCAGCAGACCCGACAGGGGCGACACCGGGGAGCTGTTTTTT. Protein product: CASRPDRGDTGELFF.

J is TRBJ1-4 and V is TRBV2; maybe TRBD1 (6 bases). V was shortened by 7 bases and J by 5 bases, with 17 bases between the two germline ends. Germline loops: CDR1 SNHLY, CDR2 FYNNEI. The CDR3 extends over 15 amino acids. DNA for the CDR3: TGTGCCAGCAACGTTTTTAGAGGGGGGAATGAAAAACTGTTTTTT. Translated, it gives CASNVFRGGNEKLFF.

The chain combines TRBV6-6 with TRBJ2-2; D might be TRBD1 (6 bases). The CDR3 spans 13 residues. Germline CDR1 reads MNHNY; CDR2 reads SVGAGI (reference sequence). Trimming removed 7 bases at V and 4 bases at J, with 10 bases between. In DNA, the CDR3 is TGTGCCAGCAAACAGGGCTTCACCGGGGAGCTGTTTTTT. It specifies CASKQGFTGELFF.

The CDR3 DNA reads as TGCAGCGTTGAAGGGGTCGGATACAGGGGGGCTGGCTACACCTTC. Amino acid sequence: CSVEGVGYRGAGYTF. This rearrangement joins TRBV29-1 to TRBJ1-2; 8 bases are shared with TRBD1. V shed 1 base and J 7 bases; nucleotides not matched to a gene: 11. The CDR3 runs 15 residues. Germline CDR1 reads SQVTM; CDR2 reads ANQGSEA.

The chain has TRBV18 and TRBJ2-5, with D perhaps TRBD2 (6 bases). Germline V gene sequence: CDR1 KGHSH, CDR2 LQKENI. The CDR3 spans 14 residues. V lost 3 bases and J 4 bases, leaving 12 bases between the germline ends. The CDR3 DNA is TGTGCCAGCTCACCGGAGGGATGGGTAGAGACCCAGTACTTC. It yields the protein CASSPEGWVETQYF. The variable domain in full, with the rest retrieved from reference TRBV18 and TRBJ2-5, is NAGVMQNPRHLVRRRGQEARLRCSPMKGHSHVYWYRQLPEEGLKFMVYLQKENIIDESGMPKERFSAEFPKEGPSILRIQQVVRGDSAAYFCASSPEGWVETQYFGPGTRLLVL.

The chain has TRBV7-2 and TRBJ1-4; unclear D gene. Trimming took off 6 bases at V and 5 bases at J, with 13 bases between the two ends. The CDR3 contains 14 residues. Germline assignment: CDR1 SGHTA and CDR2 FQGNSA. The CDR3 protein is CASRKGRSNEKLFF. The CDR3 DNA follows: TGTGCCAGCAGAAAGGGCAGATCAAATGAAAAACTGTTTTTT.

CDR3 region: CASSFVQGGYTF. Written as DNA, the CDR3 is TGTGCCAGCAGCTTCGTCCAGGGCGGCTACACCTTC. This chain joins TRBV7-8 and TRBJ1-2; maybe TRBD1 (5 bases). The V gene's germline CDR1 is SGHVS and CDR2 FQNEAQ. The CDR3 length is 12 residues. Trimming removed 3 bases from V and 8 bases from J, with 10 bases in between. The full variable domain, its missing parts supplied by reference TRBV7-8 and TRBJ1-2, is GAGVSQSPRYKVAKRGQDVALRCDPISGHVSLFWYQQALGQGPEFLTYFQNEAQLDKSGLPSDRFFAERPEGSVSTLKIQRTQQEDSAVYLCASSFVQGGYTFGSGTRLTVV.

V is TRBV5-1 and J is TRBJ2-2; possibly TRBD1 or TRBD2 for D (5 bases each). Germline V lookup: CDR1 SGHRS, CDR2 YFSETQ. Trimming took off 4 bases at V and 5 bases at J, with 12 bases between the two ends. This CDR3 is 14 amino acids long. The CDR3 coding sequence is TGCGCCAGCAGCCCGGGGCAGTGGACCGGGGAGCTGTTTTTT. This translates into CASSPGQWTGELFF.

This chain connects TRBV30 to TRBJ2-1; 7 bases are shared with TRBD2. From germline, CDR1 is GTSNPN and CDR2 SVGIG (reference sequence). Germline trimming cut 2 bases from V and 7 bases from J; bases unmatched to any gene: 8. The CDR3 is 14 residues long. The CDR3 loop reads CAWSRGSGLNEQFF. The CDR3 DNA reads TGTGCCTGGAGTCGCGGGAGCGGACTAAATGAGCAGTTCTTC.

DNA for the CDR3: TGTGCCAGCAGCCGACAGGGGGCTGGAAACACCATATATTTT. Protein product: CASSRQGAGNTIYF. The V call is TRBV7-6, the J call TRBJ1-3, with 9 bases identical to TRBD1. CDR1 SGHVS and CDR2 FNYEAQ come from the germline V gene. V lost 5 bases and J lost 2; bases outside the gene matches: 1. This CDR3 comprises 14 residues.

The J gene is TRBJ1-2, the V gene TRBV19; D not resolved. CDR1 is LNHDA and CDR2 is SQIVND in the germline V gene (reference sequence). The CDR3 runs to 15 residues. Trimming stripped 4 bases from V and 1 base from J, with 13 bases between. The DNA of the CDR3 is TGTGCCAGTAGTAAAGGGCAGAACCTTAACTATGGCTACACCTTC. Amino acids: CASSKGQNLNYGYTF.

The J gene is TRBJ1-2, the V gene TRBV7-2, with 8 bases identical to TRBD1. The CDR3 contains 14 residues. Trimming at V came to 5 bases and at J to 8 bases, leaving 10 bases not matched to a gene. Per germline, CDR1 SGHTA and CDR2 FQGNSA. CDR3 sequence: CASSREAGGYGYTF. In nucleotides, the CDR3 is TGTGCCAGCAGCCGAGAGGCAGGGGGCTACGGCTACACCTTC.

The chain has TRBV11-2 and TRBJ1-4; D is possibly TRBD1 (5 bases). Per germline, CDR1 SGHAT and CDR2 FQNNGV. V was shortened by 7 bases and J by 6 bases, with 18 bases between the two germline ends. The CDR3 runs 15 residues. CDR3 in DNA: TGTGCCAGCACCAATTGGGGGGACGGGGATGAAAAACTGTTTTTT. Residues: CASTNWGDGDEKLFF.

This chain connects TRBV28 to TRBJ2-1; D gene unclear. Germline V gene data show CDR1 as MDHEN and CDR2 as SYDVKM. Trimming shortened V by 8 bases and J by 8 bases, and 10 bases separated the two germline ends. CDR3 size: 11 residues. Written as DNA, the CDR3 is TGTGCCAGCCGTTCGCGTTATGAGCAGTTCTTC. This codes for CASRSRYEQFF.

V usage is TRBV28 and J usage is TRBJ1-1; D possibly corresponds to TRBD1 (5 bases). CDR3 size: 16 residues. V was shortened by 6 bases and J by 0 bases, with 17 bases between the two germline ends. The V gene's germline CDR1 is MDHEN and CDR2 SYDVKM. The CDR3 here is CASRAGTLGLNTEAFF. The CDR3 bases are TGTGCCAGCAGGGCAGGGACCCTTGGGCTGAACACTGAAGCTTTCTTT.

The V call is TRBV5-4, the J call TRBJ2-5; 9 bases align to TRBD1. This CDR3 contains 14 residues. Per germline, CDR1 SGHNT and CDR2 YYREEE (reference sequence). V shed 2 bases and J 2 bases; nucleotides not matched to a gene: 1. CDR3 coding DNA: TGTGCCAGCAGCTTCGACAGGGGGCAAGAGACCCAGTACTTC. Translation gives CASSFDRGQETQYF.

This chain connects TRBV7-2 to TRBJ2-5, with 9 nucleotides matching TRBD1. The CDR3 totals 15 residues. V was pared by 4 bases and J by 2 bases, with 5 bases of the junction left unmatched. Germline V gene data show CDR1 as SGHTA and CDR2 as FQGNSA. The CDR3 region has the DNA TGTGCCAGCAGCTATGGGGGGACAGGGCAAGAGACCCAGTACTTC. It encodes CASSYGGTGQETQYF.

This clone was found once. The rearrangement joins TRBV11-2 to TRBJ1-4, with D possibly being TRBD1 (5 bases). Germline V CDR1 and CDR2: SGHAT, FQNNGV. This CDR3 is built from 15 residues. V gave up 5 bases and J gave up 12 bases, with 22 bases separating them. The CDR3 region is CASSPREGNLGELFF. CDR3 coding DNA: TGTGCCAGCAGCCCGCGTGAGGGGAATTTAGGGGAACTGTTTTTT.